This T cell receptor (beta chain) stems from a study of chemoradiotherapy in HPV16-positive cancers. Using immunoSEQ multiplex PCR, the repertoire was profiled, and TCRdb retains in-frame clones only, with some absent. This table holds about 12,000 clones, 60% to 75% found once. The V and J ends lost 0 bases and 4 bases, in that order; junction bases with no gene match: 0. The CDR3 has 14 amino acids. Germline V gene sequence: CDR1 SGHNT, CDR2 YYREEE (reference sequence). The origin of this receptor is a human donor with HPV-associated anogenital cancer. The rearrangement joins TRBV5-4 to TRBJ2-3, with 9 bases fitting TRBD2. The sample was gathered from a patient who underwent chemoradiotherapy. The CDR3 here is CASSLGLAADTQYF. DNA of the CDR3: TGTGCCAGCAGCTTGGGACTAGCGGCAGATACGCAGTATTTT.